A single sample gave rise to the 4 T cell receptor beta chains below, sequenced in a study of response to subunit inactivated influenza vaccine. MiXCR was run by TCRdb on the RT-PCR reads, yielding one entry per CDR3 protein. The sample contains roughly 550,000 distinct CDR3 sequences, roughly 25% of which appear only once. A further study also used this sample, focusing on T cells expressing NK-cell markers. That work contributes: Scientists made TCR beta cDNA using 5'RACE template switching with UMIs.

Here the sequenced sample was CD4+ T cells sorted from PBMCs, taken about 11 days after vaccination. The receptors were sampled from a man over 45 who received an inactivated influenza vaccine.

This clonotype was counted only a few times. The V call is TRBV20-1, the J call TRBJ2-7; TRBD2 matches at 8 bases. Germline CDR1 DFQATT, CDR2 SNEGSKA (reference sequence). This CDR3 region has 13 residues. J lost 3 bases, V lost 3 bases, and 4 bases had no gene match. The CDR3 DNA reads TGCAGTGCTAGGACTAGCGATCACTACGAGCAGTACTTC. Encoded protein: CSARTSDHYEQYF.

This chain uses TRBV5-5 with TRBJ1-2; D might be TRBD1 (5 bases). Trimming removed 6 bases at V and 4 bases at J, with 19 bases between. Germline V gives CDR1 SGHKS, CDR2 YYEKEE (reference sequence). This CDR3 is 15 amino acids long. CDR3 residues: CASIRDVGHRYGYTF. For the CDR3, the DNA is TGTGCCAGCATACGGGACGTAGGACACCGCTATGGCTACACCTTC.

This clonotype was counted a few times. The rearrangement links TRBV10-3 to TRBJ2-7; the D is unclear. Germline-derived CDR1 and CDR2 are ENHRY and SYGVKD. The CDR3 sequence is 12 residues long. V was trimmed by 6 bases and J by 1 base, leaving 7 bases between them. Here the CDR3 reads CAISLSSYEQYF. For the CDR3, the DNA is TGTGCCATCAGCCTCAGTTCCTACGAGCAGTACTTC.

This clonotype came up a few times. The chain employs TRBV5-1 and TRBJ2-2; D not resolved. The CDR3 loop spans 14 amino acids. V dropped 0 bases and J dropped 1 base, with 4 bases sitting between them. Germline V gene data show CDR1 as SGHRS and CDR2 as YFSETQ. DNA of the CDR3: TGCGCCAGCAGCTTGGAAGAGAACACCGGGGAGCTGTTTTTT. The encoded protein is CASSLEENTGELFF.